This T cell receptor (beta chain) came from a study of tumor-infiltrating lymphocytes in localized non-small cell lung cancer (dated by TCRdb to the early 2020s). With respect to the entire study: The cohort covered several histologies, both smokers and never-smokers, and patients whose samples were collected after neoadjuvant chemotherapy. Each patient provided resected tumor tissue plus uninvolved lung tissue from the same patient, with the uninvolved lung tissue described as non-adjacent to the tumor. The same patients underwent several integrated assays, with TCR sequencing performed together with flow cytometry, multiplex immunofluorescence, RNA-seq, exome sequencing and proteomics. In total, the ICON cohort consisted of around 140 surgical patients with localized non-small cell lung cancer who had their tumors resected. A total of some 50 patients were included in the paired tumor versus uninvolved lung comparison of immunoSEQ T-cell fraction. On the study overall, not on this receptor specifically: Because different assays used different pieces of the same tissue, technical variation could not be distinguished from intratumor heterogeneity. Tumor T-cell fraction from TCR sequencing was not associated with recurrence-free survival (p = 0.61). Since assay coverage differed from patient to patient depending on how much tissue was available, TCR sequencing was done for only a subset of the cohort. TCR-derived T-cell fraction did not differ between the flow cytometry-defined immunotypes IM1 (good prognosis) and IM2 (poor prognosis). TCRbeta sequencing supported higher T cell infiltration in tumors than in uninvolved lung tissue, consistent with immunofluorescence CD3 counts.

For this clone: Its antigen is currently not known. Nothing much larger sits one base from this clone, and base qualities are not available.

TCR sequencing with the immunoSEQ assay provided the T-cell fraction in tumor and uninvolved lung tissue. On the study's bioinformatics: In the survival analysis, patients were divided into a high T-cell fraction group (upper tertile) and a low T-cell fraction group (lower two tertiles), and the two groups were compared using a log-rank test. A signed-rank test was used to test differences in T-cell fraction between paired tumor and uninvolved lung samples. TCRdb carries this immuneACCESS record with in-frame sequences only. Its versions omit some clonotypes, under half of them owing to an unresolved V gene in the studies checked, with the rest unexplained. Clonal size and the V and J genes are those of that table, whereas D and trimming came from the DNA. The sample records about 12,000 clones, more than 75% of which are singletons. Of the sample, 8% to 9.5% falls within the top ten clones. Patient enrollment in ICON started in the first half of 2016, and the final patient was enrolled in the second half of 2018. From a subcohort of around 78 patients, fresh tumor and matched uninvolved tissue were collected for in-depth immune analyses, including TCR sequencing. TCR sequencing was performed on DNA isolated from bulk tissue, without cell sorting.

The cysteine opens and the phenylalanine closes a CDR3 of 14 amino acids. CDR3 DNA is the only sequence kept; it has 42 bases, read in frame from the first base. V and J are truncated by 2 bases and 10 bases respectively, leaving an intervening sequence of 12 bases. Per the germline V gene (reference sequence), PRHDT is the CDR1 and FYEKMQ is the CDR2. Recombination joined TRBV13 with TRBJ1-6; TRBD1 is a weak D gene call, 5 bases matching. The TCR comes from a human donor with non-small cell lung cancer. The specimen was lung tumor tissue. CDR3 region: CASSLKTGGSPLHF. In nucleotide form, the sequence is TGTGCCAGCAGCTTAAAAACAGGAGGGTCACCCCTCCACTTT. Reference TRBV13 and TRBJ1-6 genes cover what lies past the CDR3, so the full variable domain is AAGVIQSPRHLIKEKRETATLKCYPIPRHDTVYWYQQGPGQDPQFLISFYEKMQSDKGSIPDRFSAQQFSDYHSELNMSSLELGDSALYFCASSLKTGGSPLHFGNGTRLTVT.